This T cell receptor beta chain was profiled in a study of T-cell reconstitution after alpha-beta-depleted transplantation in children. Details on this clonotype: What it binds is unknown.

Whole-study findings and limits: Once a year had passed after transplant, T-cell counts and diversity came mostly from newly produced T cells. Several hundred graft clones that had expanded were reportedly the source of alpha-beta T cells about two months after transplant. Several patients had high TCRbeta diversity at day 60; it came from surviving recipient T cells and thymic progenitors.

For TCRbeta, the library was prepared with unique molecular identifiers. TCRdb reanalysed the PCR reads using MiXCR and keeps one entry per CDR3 protein. This sample has just over 200,000 distinct CDR3 sequences, with roughly 8.3% found just once. V gave up 2 bases and J gave up 8 bases; unmatched junction bases: 4. Germline V gene lookup returns CDR1 SGHAT and CDR2 FQDESV (reference sequence). This CDR3 comprises 14 residues. The chain recombines TRBV11-1 with TRBJ2-1, with 9 bases lining up with TRBD2. The TCR sequence derives from a male patient aged 2 to 10 who had a stem cell transplant for acute myeloid leukemia, so the T cells may come from the graft donor. Sample: PBMCs, mostly from graft donor cells, taken 360 days after TCRalphabeta/CD19-depleted stem cell transplant. The chain's CDR3 is CASSLYAGGDEQFF. The CDR3 DNA reads as TGTGCCAGCAGCTTATACGCGGGAGGGGATGAGCAGTTCTTC.